This T cell receptor (beta chain) appears in the sequencing data of a study of blood T cells in healthy people across ages. With 6 bases removed from V and 1 base from J, the gap between germline ends came to 9 bases. CDR3 size: 14 residues. CDR1 SNHLY and CDR2 FYNNEI come from the germline V gene. Alongside a J-beta primer mix, a sample-barcoded 5' primer served in a second PCR lasting roughly 6 to 12 cycles. In TCRdb, the 5' RACE reads were re-called with MiXCR into one record per CDR3 protein. The sample comprises approximately 850,000 distinct CDR3 sequences, roughly 44% of which are singletons, and 15% to 25% rests with the top ten.

The chain joins TRBV2 to TRBJ1-4, with no clear D. This receptor was obtained from a man between 60 and 75 years old in good health. Sequencing was performed on blood. CDR3 loop: CASSQVLTNEKLFF. The CDR3, as DNA: TGTGCCAGCAGCCAAGTTTTAACTAATGAAAAACTGTTTTTT.